These T cell receptor beta chains were read from a single sample in a study of T cells in Graves' hyperthyroidism and ophthalmopathy. MiXCR, applied by TCRdb to the multiplex PCR reads, yields one record per CDR3 protein. The sample has roughly 550,000 distinct CDR3 sequences; 16% are singletons. Sequencing was carried out using blood. These receptors were collected from a woman in her 30s with Graves' ophthalmopathy. Both conserved end residues are part of each CDR3. D genes are given only for firm matches. Some rows mark clone size as missing; the rest say once, few, many or name a class of expanded clone.

abundance	v_gene	d_gene	j_gene	CDR3nt	CDR3aa
NA	TRBV19	TRBD1	TRBJ2-7	TGTGCCAGTAGCGACAGGGTGGGCGAGCAGTACTTC	CASSDRVGEQYF
few	TRBV15	NA	TRBJ1-5	TGTGCCACCAGCAGAGATAGGGGGGATCAGCCCCAGCATTTT	CATSRDRGDQPQHF
NA	TRBV6-5	NA	TRBJ2-7	TGTGCCAGCAGTTACTCGACTCCCTCGGGGGTCACCATCTACGAGCAGTACTTC	CASSYSTPSGVTIYEQYF
few	TRBV4-1	NA	TRBJ1-6	TGCGCCAGCAGCCAAGTTTCGGCACGGAAGCCCAATTCACCCCTCCACTTT	CASSQVSARKPNSPLHF
many	TRBV28	NA	TRBJ1-5	TGTGCCAGCAGTTCATGGCAGGGCGGGAGAGATAGCAATCAGCCCCAGCATTTT	CASSSWQGGRDSNQPQHF
NA	TRBV19	NA	TRBJ2-2	TGTGCCAGTAGTCGCCCGCCGTCTAGCGTCGGGGAGCTGTTTTTT	CASSRPPSSVGELFF
NA	TRBV19	TRBD2	TRBJ2-3	TGTGCCAGTAGAACAGCGGGGCACCCAAATAGCACAGATACGCAGTATTTT	CASRTAGHPNSTDTQYF
many	TRBV7-3	NA	TRBJ2-7	TGTGCCAGCAGCTTAACCGGCATCGCCTACGAGCAGTACTTC	CASSLTGIAYEQYF
many	TRBV20-1	NA	TRBJ2-1	TGCAGTGCTAGAAAGATAGGGACGGAGAATGAGCAGTTCTTC	CSARKIGTENEQFF
many	TRBV2	NA	TRBJ2-5	TGTGCCAGCAGTGATCCCTCAGGGAGGGAGACCCAGTACTTC	CASSDPSGRETQYF
NA	TRBV12-3/TRBV12-4	TRBD2	TRBJ2-5	TGTGCCAGCAGTTTCGGTCTAGCGGGAGGGGAGGGAGAGACCCAGTACTTC	CASSFGLAGGEGETQYF
many	TRBV6-5	NA	TRBJ1-5	TGTGCCAGCAGTTACGGTAATCTCGATCAGCCCCAGCATTTT	CASSYGNLDQPQHF
many	TRBV20-1	NA	TRBJ2-1	TGCAGTGCTAGTCGATCGGGGAGCTCCTACAATGAGCAGTTCTTC	CSASRSGSSYNEQFF
NA	TRBV7-2	TRBD2	TRBJ2-3	TGTGCCAGCAGCCACGGGACTAGCGGGGGGGCAGATACGCAGTATTTT	CASSHGTSGGADTQYF
NA	TRBV19	NA	TRBJ2-1	TGTGCCAGTAGTATTAGGGGGATTCGGGGCTCCTACAATGAGCAGTTCTTC	CASSIRGIRGSYNEQFF
many	TRBV2	NA	TRBJ1-5	TGTGCCAGCAGTCAGCACAGGGTCGAACAGCCCCAGCATTTT	CASSQHRVEQPQHF
many	TRBV27	NA	TRBJ2-7	TGTGCCAGCAAAGAGGGAGACTTTAGCTCCTACGAGCAGTACTTC	CASKEGDFSSYEQYF
many	TRBV2	TRBD1	TRBJ2-1	TGTGCCAGCTGTGGGGACAGGGGAGTTCAGTTCTTC	CASCGDRGVQFF
many	TRBV29-1	TRBD1	TRBJ2-1	TGCAGCGTTATTTACCAGGGGGATTTGTCTGAGCAGTTCTTC	CSVIYQGDLSEQFF
many	TRBV19	NA	TRBJ1-1	TGTGCCAGTAACCGCTGGGGGACTGAAGCTTTCTTT	CASNRWGTEAFF
few	TRBV7-3	TRBD2	TRBJ2-1	TGTGCCAGCAGCTCTACTAGCGGGAGAGACTACAATGAGCAGTTCTTC	CASSSTSGRDYNEQFF
many	TRBV20-1	NA	TRBJ2-3	TGCAGTGGGGGCAGAGCTGGGATCACAGATACGCAGTATTTT	CSGGRAGITDTQYF
NA	TRBV7-9	NA	TRBJ2-1	TGTGCCAGCAGCTTAGGGGAGTCGGAGTTCTTC	CASSLGESEFF
many	TRBV20-1	TRBD2	TRBJ2-7	TGCAGTGGGTGCCCAGCTGGCGGGAGGGCCTACGAGCAGTACTTC	CSGCPAGGRAYEQYF
few	TRBV5-1	TRBD1	TRBJ1-2	TGCGCCAGCAGCTTGGCGGGCAGGGGGTCGATCTATGGCTACACCTTC	CASSLAGRGSIYGYTF
few	TRBV10-3	NA	TRBJ2-7	TGTGCCACCTCCCCTCCGAGACAGGATCCCTACGAGCAGTACTTC	CATSPPRQDPYEQYF
NA	TRBV5-6	TRBD1	TRBJ1-2	TGTGCCAGCACCCTCGGGACAGGGCTATTGGGCTACACCTTC	CASTLGTGLLGYTF
many	TRBV20-1	TRBD2	TRBJ2-7	TGCAGTGCAAAAGGGCTAGCGGGACCCTACGAGCAGTACTTC	CSAKGLAGPYEQYF
many	TRBV3-1	NA	TRBJ2-5	TGTGCCAGCAGCCGGCTCCACGAGACCCAGTACTTC	CASSRLHETQYF
NA	TRBV30	NA	TRBJ2-1	TGTGCCTGGAGAGAGTACAATGAGCAGTTCTTC	CAWREYNEQFF
many	TRBV28	NA	TRBJ2-7	TGTGCCAGCAGCCAAGGGGCCTGGAGGGAGCAGTACTTC	CASSQGAWREQYF
many	TRBV12-3/TRBV12-4	TRBD2	TRBJ2-7	TGTGCCAGCAGTTCGTCCGGGACTAGCGGTTACGAGCAGTACTTC	CASSSSGTSGYEQYF
NA	TRBV27	TRBD1	TRBJ2-3	TGTGCCAGCAGTTTATATCGGGACAGGGACCCCACTAGCACAGATACGCAGTATTTT	CASSLYRDRDPTSTDTQYF
NA	TRBV28	NA	TRBJ1-6	TGTGCCAGCAGTTTATCTAATACCTATAATTCACCCCTCCACTTT	CASSLSNTYNSPLHF
once	TRBV29-1	TRBD1	TRBJ2-7	TGCAGCGTTCGGACAGGATTAAGCTACGAGCAGTACTTC	CSVRTGLSYEQYF
few	TRBV12-3/TRBV12-4	NA	TRBJ1-2	TGTGCCAGCAGTTGGGGTCTAGGTGATGGCTACACCTTC	CASSWGLGDGYTF
many	TRBV5-1	NA	TRBJ2-1	TGCGCCAGCAGCGTAGGGGGTATATACAATGAGCAGTTCTTC	CASSVGGIYNEQFF
NA	TRBV7-2	NA	TRBJ1-1	TGTGCCAGCAGCTCCCTACTCGGGACAGAAGCTTTCTTT	CASSSLLGTEAFF
many	TRBV30	NA	TRBJ1-1	TGTGCCTGGAGGACGGAGAACACTGAAGCTTTCTTT	CAWRTENTEAFF
many	TRBV18	TRBD1	TRBJ2-7	TGTGCCAGCTCACGTGACAGGGTGACGTCCTACGAGCAGTACTTC	CASSRDRVTSYEQYF
few	TRBV27	NA	TRBJ2-2	TGTGCCAGCAGTTTAACAACCGGTCTACATATGGGGGGCGCCGGGGAGCTGTTTTTT	CASSLTTGLHMGGAGELFF
few	TRBV6-2/TRBV6-3	NA	TRBJ2-2	TGTGCCAGCAGTTTCGGCCGGGGGGAGCTGTTTTTT	CASSFGRGELFF
once	TRBV20-1	TRBD2	TRBJ2-7	TGCAGTGCTTCCCGGACTAGCGGGAGAGTTGGGAATGAGCAGTACTTC	CSASRTSGRVGNEQYF
few	TRBV30	NA	TRBJ2-7	TGTGCCTGGAGTGGAGCCTCTGACGGTGTACGGGACCCCTACGAGCAGTACTTC	CAWSGASDGVRDPYEQYF
NA	TRBV6-5	TRBD2	TRBJ2-1	TGTGCCAGCAGTTACCTCCCAGCGGGAGGGCCGGGGGAGCAGTTCTTC	CASSYLPAGGPGEQFF
few	TRBV5-1	NA	TRBJ2-7	TGCGCCAGCAGAGTAAATGACGGCGCCTACGAGCAGTACTTC	CASRVNDGAYEQYF
many	TRBV5-4	NA	TRBJ1-2	TGTGCCAGCAGCTTTGGGTCCTACTATGGCTACACCTTC	CASSFGSYYGYTF
many	TRBV20-1	TRBD2	TRBJ2-3	TGCAGTGCTAGAGTCTACGCTAGCGGGAGGGTAGATACGCAGTATTTT	CSARVYASGRVDTQYF
once	TRBV6-2/TRBV6-3	NA	TRBJ2-7	TGTGCCAGCAGCCAAGTCGTTGGCGGGCGACGAGAAGACGAGCAGTACTTC	CASSQVVGGRREDEQYF
few	TRBV19	TRBD2	TRBJ2-5	TGTGCCAGTAGTAGTCAGCGGGAGGGCCGGAAGACCCAGTACTTC	CASSSQREGRKTQYF
many	TRBV2	TRBD1	TRBJ2-7	TGTGCCAGCAGTGTACCTCAGGGGGCGGTACACGAGCAGTACTTC	CASSVPQGAVHEQYF
few	TRBV5-1	NA	TRBJ2-3	TGCGCCAGCAGCCTCTCACAGGGTACAGATACGCAGTATTTT	CASSLSQGTDTQYF
NA	TRBV15	NA	TRBJ1-5	TGTGCCACCAGCAGAGATACGGAAAATCAGCCCCAGCATTTT	CATSRDTENQPQHF
many	TRBV28	NA	TRBJ1-2	TGTGCCAGCAGCCCGACGGGACGCTTCTATGGCTACACCTTC	CASSPTGRFYGYTF